This is a list of T cell receptor beta chains from one sample in a study of long-term antiretroviral therapy in people with HIV. TCRdb's table, derived via immunoSEQ multiplex PCR, lists solely in-frame clones and lacks some. In the table there are about 21,000 clones, over 70% of which are singletons. Sample: unsorted PBMCs, taken 0.5 years before starting antiretroviral therapy. The receptors come from a young man with HIV. Both conserved end residues are part of each CDR3. Fields, in order: D gene, J gene, V gene, clone size, CDR3 DNA, CDR3 protein. D genes are given only for firm matches. Only some rows state a clone size, as once, few, many or a class for expanded clones.

d_gene: -
j_gene: TRBJ1-5
v_gene: TRBV5-6
abundance: -
CDR3nt: TGTGCCAGCAGCGGGGGAACGGGGGTGAGCGTCGGTCAGCCCCAGCATTTT
CDR3aa: CASSGGTGVSVGQPQHF

d_gene: -
j_gene: TRBJ1-1
v_gene: TRBV19
abundance: -
CDR3nt: TGTGCCAGTAGTATGGCACTGAACACTGAAGCTTTCTTT
CDR3aa: CASSMALNTEAFF

d_gene: -
j_gene: TRBJ2-2
v_gene: TRBV5-1
abundance: few
CDR3nt: TGCGCCAGCAGCCCGTTCAGAGACCCTCAACTGAACACCGGGGAGCTGTTTTTT
CDR3aa: CASSPFRDPQLNTGELFF

d_gene: TRBD1
j_gene: TRBJ2-3
v_gene: TRBV6-5
abundance: few
CDR3nt: TGTGCCAGCAGTTACGCACAGGGGGCCACAGATACGCAGTATTTT
CDR3aa: CASSYAQGATDTQYF

d_gene: -
j_gene: TRBJ1-5
v_gene: TRBV19
abundance: -
CDR3nt: TGTGCCAGTATTCTAGTGGGGAGCAATCAGCCCCAGCATTTT
CDR3aa: CASILVGSNQPQHF

d_gene: -
j_gene: TRBJ2-3
v_gene: TRBV7-9
abundance: few
CDR3nt: TGTGCCAGCAGCCATATGGGGGGCCCAGATACGCAGTATTTT
CDR3aa: CASSHMGGPDTQYF

d_gene: -
j_gene: TRBJ2-7
v_gene: TRBV4-1
abundance: -
CDR3nt: TGCGCCAGCAGCCAAGAGCACCCCGGGACTTCTTCCGTCGGGCAGTACTTC
CDR3aa: CASSQEHPGTSSVGQYF

d_gene: TRBD1
j_gene: TRBJ2-7
v_gene: TRBV5-1
abundance: -
CDR3nt: TGCGCCAGCAGCCCACAGACAGGGCAGTACGAGCAGTACTTC
CDR3aa: CASSPQTGQYEQYF

d_gene: -
j_gene: TRBJ1-1
v_gene: TRBV12-5
abundance: once
CDR3nt: TGTGCTAGTGGTTTAGCGATAGGACCTATGGGAACTGAAGCTTTCTTT
CDR3aa: CASGLAIGPMGTEAFF

d_gene: -
j_gene: TRBJ2-7
v_gene: TRBV27
abundance: -
CDR3nt: TGTGCCAGCAGTTTAATGAGAGAAACAGGGTACCACGAGCAGTACTTC
CDR3aa: CASSLMRETGYHEQYF

d_gene: -
j_gene: TRBJ2-7
v_gene: TRBV12-5
abundance: -
CDR3nt: TGTGCTAGTGGTTATGCCTACGAGCAGTACTTC
CDR3aa: CASGYAYEQYF

d_gene: -
j_gene: TRBJ1-4
v_gene: TRBV28
abundance: -
CDR3nt: TGTGCCAGCAGTCTAAATCACAGATCTACTAATGAAAAACTGTTTTTT
CDR3aa: CASSLNHRSTNEKLFF

d_gene: TRBD1
j_gene: TRBJ1-2
v_gene: TRBV11-2
abundance: -
CDR3nt: TGTGCCAGCAGCTTGACAGGGGGTGGCTACACCTTC
CDR3aa: CASSLTGGGYTF

d_gene: TRBD1
j_gene: TRBJ1-5
v_gene: TRBV28
abundance: -
CDR3nt: TGTGCCAGCAGTTTTGAAGGCGGTGGGACAGGGGTCTATAGCAATCAGCCCCAGCATTTT
CDR3aa: CASSFEGGGTGVYSNQPQHF

d_gene: TRBD2
j_gene: TRBJ2-7
v_gene: TRBV9
abundance: -
CDR3nt: TGTGCCAGCAGCGTAGATACTAGCGGAGGGTACGAGCAGTACTTC
CDR3aa: CASSVDTSGGYEQYF

d_gene: -
j_gene: TRBJ2-7
v_gene: TRBV4-1
abundance: -
CDR3nt: TGCGCCAGCAGCGAAGGGAGGATAGCGAGGAGCTACGAGCAGTACTTC
CDR3aa: CASSEGRIARSYEQYF

d_gene: -
j_gene: TRBJ2-1
v_gene: TRBV14
abundance: -
CDR3nt: TGTGCCAGCAGCCCCTTCAAGAGTAGTTCGCTTGAGCAGTTCTTC
CDR3aa: CASSPFKSSSLEQFF

d_gene: TRBD1
j_gene: TRBJ1-6
v_gene: TRBV9
abundance: few
CDR3nt: TGTGCCAGCAGCGTAGGGACAGGGAACTCACCCCTCCACTTT
CDR3aa: CASSVGTGNSPLHF

d_gene: -
j_gene: TRBJ1-1
v_gene: TRBV19
abundance: few
CDR3nt: TGTGCCAGTAGTATAAAGGCAGGTGAAGCTTTCTTT
CDR3aa: CASSIKAGEAFF

d_gene: TRBD2
j_gene: TRBJ2-1
v_gene: TRBV27
abundance: few
CDR3nt: TGTGCCAGCAGTTTCGGCGGCGGGAGGGCGGATGAGCAGTTCTTC
CDR3aa: CASSFGGGRADEQFF

d_gene: TRBD2
j_gene: TRBJ2-7
v_gene: TRBV27
abundance: -
CDR3nt: TGTGCCAGCAGTTCTGGACTAGCAGGGAGGTACGAGCAGTACTTC
CDR3aa: CASSSGLAGRYEQYF

d_gene: TRBD1
j_gene: TRBJ2-1
v_gene: TRBV6-5
abundance: -
CDR3nt: TGTGCCAGCAGTTACTCGGGGCAGGGGGCGAATGAGCAGTTCTTC
CDR3aa: CASSYSGQGANEQFF

d_gene: -
j_gene: TRBJ2-1
v_gene: TRBV5-5
abundance: once
CDR3nt: TGTGCCAGCAGCTTGTCGAGGCCGAGCTCCTACAATGAGCAGTTCTTC
CDR3aa: CASSLSRPSSYNEQFF

d_gene: -
j_gene: TRBJ2-7
v_gene: TRBV2
abundance: -
CDR3nt: TGTGCCAGCAGTGAAGAGCTGGGGGAAAACTACGAGCAGTACTTC
CDR3aa: CASSEELGENYEQYF

d_gene: -
j_gene: TRBJ1-5
v_gene: TRBV23-1
abundance: -
CDR3nt: TGCGCCAGCAGTCCCGGAGTGAGGTCAGGGACCAACAGCGGTCAGCCCCAGCATTTT
CDR3aa: CASSPGVRSGTNSGQPQHF

d_gene: TRBD2
j_gene: TRBJ2-1
v_gene: TRBV7-9
abundance: -
CDR3nt: TGTGCCAGCAGCTACCGAGCGGGAGGGAGGAATGAGCAGTTCTTC
CDR3aa: CASSYRAGGRNEQFF

d_gene: TRBD1
j_gene: TRBJ2-7
v_gene: TRBV5-1
abundance: once
CDR3nt: TGCGCCAGCAGCCCTACAGGGGGCATCTACGAGCAGTACTTC
CDR3aa: CASSPTGGIYEQYF

d_gene: TRBD2
j_gene: TRBJ2-2
v_gene: TRBV6-5
abundance: -
CDR3nt: TGTGCCAGCAGTTACGGTCGGACTAGGAACACCGGGGAGCTGTTTTTT
CDR3aa: CASSYGRTRNTGELFF

d_gene: TRBD2
j_gene: TRBJ2-7
v_gene: TRBV29-1
abundance: -
CDR3nt: TGCAGCGTTAGGTTGCGGGAGGGCCGATACGAGCAGTACTTC
CDR3aa: CSVRLREGRYEQYF

d_gene: TRBD1
j_gene: TRBJ1-5
v_gene: TRBV5-5
abundance: few
CDR3nt: TGTGCCAGCAGCCCCCTGCTCTTCAGGGGGCGCATCTATAATCAGCCCCAGCATTTT
CDR3aa: CASSPLLFRGRIYNQPQHF

d_gene: -
j_gene: TRBJ2-7
v_gene: TRBV13
abundance: -
CDR3nt: TGTGCCAGCAGCTCCACCGGGACCGGCGCCTACGAGCAGTACTTC
CDR3aa: CASSSTGTGAYEQYF

d_gene: TRBD2
j_gene: TRBJ2-7
v_gene: TRBV18
abundance: -
CDR3nt: TGTGCCAGCTCACCACTCTTCGGGGGACAAAAGGGTAGCGGGGAGGGGTACGAGCAGTACTTC
CDR3aa: CASSPLFGGQKGSGEGYEQYF

d_gene: -
j_gene: TRBJ1-2
v_gene: TRBV2
abundance: -
CDR3nt: TGTGCCAGCAGAGGACGGACTGTTAACTATGGCTACACCTTC
CDR3aa: CASRGRTVNYGYTF

d_gene: -
j_gene: TRBJ2-3
v_gene: TRBV7-6
abundance: once
CDR3nt: TGTGCCAGCAGCCCCCTTGGAGCTAACTCCCGGGATACGCAGTATTTT
CDR3aa: CASSPLGANSRDTQYF

d_gene: -
j_gene: TRBJ2-7
v_gene: TRBV19
abundance: -
CDR3nt: TGTGCCAGTAGCGCGAACACCGAGCAGTACTTC
CDR3aa: CASSANTEQYF

d_gene: TRBD2
j_gene: TRBJ2-3
v_gene: TRBV27
abundance: -
CDR3nt: TGTGCCAGCAGTTTGACTAGCGGGAGCACAGATACGCAGTATTTT
CDR3aa: CASSLTSGSTDTQYF

d_gene: -
j_gene: TRBJ2-2
v_gene: TRBV10-2
abundance: -
CDR3nt: TGCGCCAGCAGTGATGACACCGGACCCGGGGAGCTGTTTTTT
CDR3aa: CASSDDTGPGELFF

d_gene: TRBD1
j_gene: TRBJ1-4
v_gene: TRBV6-5
abundance: -
CDR3nt: TGTGCCAGCAGTTACTACAGGGGGAATGAAAAACTGTTTTTT
CDR3aa: CASSYYRGNEKLFF

d_gene: -
j_gene: TRBJ2-7
v_gene: TRBV27
abundance: -
CDR3nt: TGTGCCAGCAGTTTGCGGGCAGGGGCCTACGAGCAGTACTTC
CDR3aa: CASSLRAGAYEQYF

d_gene: TRBD1
j_gene: TRBJ2-2
v_gene: TRBV10-2
abundance: once
CDR3nt: TGCGCCAGCGATCCGGGACAGGGTTTCACCGGGGAGCTGTTTTTT
CDR3aa: CASDPGQGFTGELFF

d_gene: TRBD1
j_gene: TRBJ2-7
v_gene: TRBV5-5
abundance: few
CDR3nt: TGTGCCAGCAGTCTAGGGACAGGGGAGTACGAGCAGTACTTC
CDR3aa: CASSLGTGEYEQYF

d_gene: TRBD1
j_gene: TRBJ1-2
v_gene: TRBV5-1
abundance: -
CDR3nt: TGCGCCAGCAGGCGACAGGGGGATTATGGCTACACCTTC
CDR3aa: CASRRQGDYGYTF

d_gene: -
j_gene: TRBJ2-5
v_gene: TRBV7-2
abundance: -
CDR3nt: TGTGCCAGCAGCTGGGGCCAAGAGCCCCAGTACTTC
CDR3aa: CASSWGQEPQYF

d_gene: -
j_gene: TRBJ2-7
v_gene: TRBV19
abundance: -
CDR3nt: TGTGCCAGTAGTATCCCAGGTTACGAGCAGTACTTC
CDR3aa: CASSIPGYEQYF

d_gene: -
j_gene: TRBJ2-7
v_gene: TRBV11-2
abundance: few
CDR3nt: TGTGCCAGCAGCAAGGAAAGAGGATCCTACGAGCAGTACTTC
CDR3aa: CASSKERGSYEQYF

d_gene: -
j_gene: TRBJ2-1
v_gene: TRBV6-5
abundance: -
CDR3nt: TGTGCCAGCAGTTGGTTAAGGGGGTACAATGAGCAGTTCTTC
CDR3aa: CASSWLRGYNEQFF

d_gene: -
j_gene: TRBJ1-2
v_gene: TRBV6-5
abundance: -
CDR3nt: TGTGCCAGCAGTTACTCAGGCAGCTATGGCTACACCTTC
CDR3aa: CASSYSGSYGYTF

d_gene: TRBD1
j_gene: TRBJ1-1
v_gene: TRBV10-3
abundance: -
CDR3nt: TGTGCCATCAGCATGACAGGGGTTGAAGCTTTCTTT
CDR3aa: CAISMTGVEAFF

d_gene: TRBD1
j_gene: TRBJ2-7
v_gene: TRBV5-1
abundance: -
CDR3nt: TGCGCCAGCAGCTTGCTCACCGAGGGGACAGATTCCTACGAGCAGTACTTC
CDR3aa: CASSLLTEGTDSYEQYF

d_gene: -
j_gene: TRBJ1-1
v_gene: TRBV7-9
abundance: -
CDR3nt: TGTGCCAGCAGCCACGGGGTGTCAATGAACACTGAAGCTTTCTTT
CDR3aa: CASSHGVSMNTEAFF

d_gene: TRBD1
j_gene: TRBJ1-1
v_gene: TRBV15
abundance: -
CDR3nt: TGTGCCACCAGCAGCAGGGGGGTCGGCATGAACACTGAAGCTTTCTTT
CDR3aa: CATSSRGVGMNTEAFF

d_gene: -
j_gene: TRBJ2-3
v_gene: TRBV5-6
abundance: -
CDR3nt: TGTGCCAGCAGCTCCCGGGGCCGGGAAGATACGCAGTATTTT
CDR3aa: CASSSRGREDTQYF